These T cell receptor beta chains were read from a single sample in a study of blood T cell repertoires in COVID-19. The repertoire was sequenced with immunoSEQ multiplex PCR; TCRdb's copy has only in-frame clones and lacks some. The data hold roughly 120,000 clones, with 80% observed a single time. Sample: peripheral blood. Source of these receptors: a man aged 65-85 years with acute or convalescent COVID-19. CDR3s include the opening cysteine and the closing phenylalanine or tryptophan.

V: TRBV12-5; CDR3: CASGSPGVYEQYF
V: TRBV5-1; CDR3: CASSSSGGKTQYF
V: TRBV6-6; CDR3: CASSWGGTEAFF
V: TRBV12-3/TRBV12-4; CDR3: CASSLALGARAFF
V: TRBV7-6; CDR3: CASSYTQATEVFF
V: TRBV11-2; CDR3: CASSLFRARGAWSPLHF
V: TRBV7-2; CDR3: CASSRGGEVGGYTF
V: TRBV29-1; CDR3: CSVVAGAGANVLTF
V: TRBV5-5; CDR3: CASSVRDRGRVLSMNTEAFF
V: TRBV7-2; CDR3: CASSQPTFVGQGNTEAFF
V: TRBV7-2; CDR3: CASSFRLLNYGYTF
V: TRBV11-2; CDR3: CASSLGLVGGYTF
V: TRBV5-1; CDR3: CASSLDGLAPDTQYF
V: TRBV7-9; CDR3: CASSLDRYSGANVLTF
V: TRBV28; CDR3: CASRSGWETQYF
V: TRBV10-3; CDR3: CAISPYSTQGALIYGYTF